The entry that follows covers one T cell receptor (beta chain) sequence. Its antigen is as yet unknown. The data were produced by immunoSEQ multiplex PCR, yet TCRdb's version contains in-frame clones alone and is incomplete. The sample has more than 100,000 clones, approximately 88% seen once. These data are taken from a study of T cell responses to AZD1222 COVID-19 vaccine. Study results and limitations: Unmutated variant regions reportedly attract nearly half of all spike-specific TCRs.

Germline loops: CDR1 MGHRA, CDR2 YSYEKL. With V trimmed by 4 bases and J by 3 bases, 6 bases remained unmatched. The CDR3 consists of 15 residues. Material: peripheral blood, obtained on day 0 of AZD1222 vaccination. The rearrangement joins TRBV4-1 to TRBJ1-5, with 7 positions matching TRBD1. The sequence derives from an adult in good health. The DNA of the CDR3 is TGCGCCAGCAGCCCTACCGACAGGGTCAATCAGCCCCAGCATTTT. Residues: CASSPTDRVNQPQHF.